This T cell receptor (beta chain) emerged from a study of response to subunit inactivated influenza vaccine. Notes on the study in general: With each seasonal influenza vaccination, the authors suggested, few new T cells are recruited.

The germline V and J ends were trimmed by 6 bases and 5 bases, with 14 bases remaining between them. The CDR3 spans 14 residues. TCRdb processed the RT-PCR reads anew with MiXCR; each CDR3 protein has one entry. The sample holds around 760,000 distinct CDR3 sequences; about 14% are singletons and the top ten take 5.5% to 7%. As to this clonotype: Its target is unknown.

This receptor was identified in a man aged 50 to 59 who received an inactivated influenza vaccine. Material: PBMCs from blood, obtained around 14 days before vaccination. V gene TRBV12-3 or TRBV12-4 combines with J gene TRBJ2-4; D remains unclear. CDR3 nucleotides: TGTGCCAGCAGCTCTAGTGTGTCCCAAAACATTCAGTACTTC. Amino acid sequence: CASSSSVSQNIQYF.